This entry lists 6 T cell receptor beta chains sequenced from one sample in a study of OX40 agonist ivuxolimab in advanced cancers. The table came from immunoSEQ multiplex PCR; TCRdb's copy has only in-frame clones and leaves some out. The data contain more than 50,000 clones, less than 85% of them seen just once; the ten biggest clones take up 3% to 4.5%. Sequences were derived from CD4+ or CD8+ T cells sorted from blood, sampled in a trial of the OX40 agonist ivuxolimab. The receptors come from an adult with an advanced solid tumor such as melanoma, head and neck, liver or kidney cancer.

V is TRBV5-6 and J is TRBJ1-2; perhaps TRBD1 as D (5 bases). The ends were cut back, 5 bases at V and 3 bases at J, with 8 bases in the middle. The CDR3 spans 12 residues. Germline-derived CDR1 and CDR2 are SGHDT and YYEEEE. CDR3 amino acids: CASRRDDYGYTF. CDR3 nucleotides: TGTGCCAGCAGACGGGACGACTATGGCTACACCTTC. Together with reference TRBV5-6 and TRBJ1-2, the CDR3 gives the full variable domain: DAGVTQSPTHLIKTRGQQVTLRCSPKSGHDTVSWYQQALGQGPQFIFQYYEEEERQRGNFPDRFSGHQFPNYSSELNVNALLLGDSALYLCASRRDDYGYTFGSGTRLTVV.

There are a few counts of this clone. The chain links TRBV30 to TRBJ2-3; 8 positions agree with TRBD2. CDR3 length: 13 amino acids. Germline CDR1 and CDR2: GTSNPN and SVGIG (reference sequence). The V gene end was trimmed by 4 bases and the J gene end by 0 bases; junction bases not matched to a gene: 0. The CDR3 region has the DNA TGTGCCTGGACTAGCGGGAGCACAGATACGCAGTATTTT. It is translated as CAWTSGSTDTQYF.

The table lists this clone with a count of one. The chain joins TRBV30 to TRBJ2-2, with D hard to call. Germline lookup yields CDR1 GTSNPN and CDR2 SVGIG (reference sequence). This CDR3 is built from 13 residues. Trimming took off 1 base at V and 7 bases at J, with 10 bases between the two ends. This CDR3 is CAWSGRVNGELFF. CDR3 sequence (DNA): TGTGCCTGGAGTGGACGGGTTAACGGGGAGCTGTTTTTT.

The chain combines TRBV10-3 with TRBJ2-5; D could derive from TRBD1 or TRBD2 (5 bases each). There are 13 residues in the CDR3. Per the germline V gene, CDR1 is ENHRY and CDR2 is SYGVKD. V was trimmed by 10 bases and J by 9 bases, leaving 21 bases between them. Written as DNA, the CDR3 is TGTGCCACCCGAGGGGAGCCTTTAGGGGCCCAGTACTTC. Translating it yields CATRGEPLGAQYF.

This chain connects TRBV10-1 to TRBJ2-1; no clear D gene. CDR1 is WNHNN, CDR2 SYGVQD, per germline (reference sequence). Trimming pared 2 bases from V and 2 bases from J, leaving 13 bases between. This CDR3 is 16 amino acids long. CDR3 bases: TGCGCCAGCAGTGAGGTCCCCCGGCTTACCTACAATGAGCAGTTCTTC. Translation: CASSEVPRLTYNEQFF.

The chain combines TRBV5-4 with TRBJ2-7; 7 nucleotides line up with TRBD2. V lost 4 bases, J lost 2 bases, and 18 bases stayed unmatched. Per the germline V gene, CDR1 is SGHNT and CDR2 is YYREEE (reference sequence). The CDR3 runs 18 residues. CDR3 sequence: CASSLWGGGSTATYEQYF. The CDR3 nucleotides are TGTGCCAGCAGCCTCTGGGGGGGTGGATCGACCGCTACCTACGAGCAGTACTTC.